The rows below give T cell receptor beta chains drawn from one sample of a study of response to subunit inactivated influenza vaccine. TCRdb re-analysed the RT-PCR reads in MiXCR, keeping a single row per CDR3 protein. The table shows hundreds of thousands of distinct CDR3 sequences, with 14% occurring only once. The source material was PBMCs from blood, sampled 14 to 15 days before vaccination. All receptors come from a man aged 45-65 years who received an inactivated influenza vaccine. CDR3s leave out the opening cysteine and the closing phenylalanine or tryptophan. The order of the fields is V gene, D gene, CDR3 protein. The D gene is left open where the match is weak.

V: TRBV27
D: TRBD2
CDR3: ASRASGNYEQY

V: TRBV7-2
D: TRBD2
CDR3: ASSRAGGPVETQY

V: TRBV7-9
D: -
CDR3: ASSLRGRHNEQF

V: TRBV7-9
D: -
CDR3: ASSPRVVFETQY

V: TRBV12-3/TRBV12-4
D: -
CDR3: ASSSFKGGASSYEQY

V: TRBV11-1
D: -
CDR3: ASSSRSRETQY

V: TRBV7-9
D: -
CDR3: ASSSPVKQSYNEQF

V: TRBV5-1
D: TRBD1
CDR3: ASSAGTATNEKLF

V: TRBV12-3/TRBV12-4
D: TRBD1
CDR3: ASSQIGGQGFYEQY

V: TRBV9
D: TRBD1
CDR3: ASSPVTGASTDTQY

V: TRBV7-9
D: -
CDR3: ASSLRGLYYEQY

V: TRBV10-1
D: TRBD1
CDR3: ASSQGTAYGYT

V: TRBV7-3
D: TRBD2
CDR3: ASSSGGRPKQETQY

V: TRBV7-8
D: -
CDR3: ASSPHWAEVNTEAF

V: TRBV20-1
D: TRBD2
CDR3: SARDLGTTQETQY

V: TRBV20-1
D: -
CDR3: SAPGTTEAF

V: TRBV6-1
D: TRBD2
CDR3: ASSEARGGSNEQF

V: TRBV12-3/TRBV12-4
D: -
CDR3: ASSDTGRYSGNTIY

V: TRBV6-2/TRBV6-3
D: -
CDR3: ASSRLAGSPYEQY

V: TRBV4-1
D: -
CDR3: ASSQENDVRTQNTEAF

V: TRBV29-1
D: -
CDR3: SVTPVRGGGTDTQY

V: TRBV7-2
D: TRBD2
CDR3: ASSPARGVYEQY

V: TRBV20-1
D: -
CDR3: SAGRPQFYEQY

V: TRBV7-2
D: -
CDR3: ASRPTHTEAF

V: TRBV28
D: TRBD1
CDR3: ASSPWTGATKGYEQY